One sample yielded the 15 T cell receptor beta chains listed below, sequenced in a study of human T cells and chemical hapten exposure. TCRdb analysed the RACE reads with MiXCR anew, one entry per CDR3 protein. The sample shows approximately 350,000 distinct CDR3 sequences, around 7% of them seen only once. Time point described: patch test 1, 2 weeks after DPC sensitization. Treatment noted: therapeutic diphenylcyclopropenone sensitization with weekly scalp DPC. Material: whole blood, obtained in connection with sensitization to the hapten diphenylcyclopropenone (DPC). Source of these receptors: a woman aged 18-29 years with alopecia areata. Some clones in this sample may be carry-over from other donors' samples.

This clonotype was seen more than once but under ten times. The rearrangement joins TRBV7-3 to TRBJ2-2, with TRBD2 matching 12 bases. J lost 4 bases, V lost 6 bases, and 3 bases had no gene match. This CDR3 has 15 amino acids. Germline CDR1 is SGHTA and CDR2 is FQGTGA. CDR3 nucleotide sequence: TGTGCCAGCAGTGTGGGACTAGCGGGCACCGGGGAGCTGTTTTTT. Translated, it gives CASSVGLAGTGELFF.

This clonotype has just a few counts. CDR3 sequence (DNA): TGTGCCAGCACCCGGGACCAATACACTGAAGCTTTCTTT. This translates into CASTRDQYTEAFF. This chain uses TRBV6-5 with TRBJ1-1; the D gene is possibly TRBD1 (5 bases). CDR3 length equals 13 residues. Germline CDR1 is MNHEY and CDR2 is SVGAGI. V was clipped by 7 bases and J by 3 bases, with 12 bases between them.

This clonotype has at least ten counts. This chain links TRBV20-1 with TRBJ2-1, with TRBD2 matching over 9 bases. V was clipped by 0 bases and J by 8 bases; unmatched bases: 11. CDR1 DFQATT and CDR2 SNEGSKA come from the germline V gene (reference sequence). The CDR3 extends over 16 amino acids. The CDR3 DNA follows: TGCAGTGCTAGAGATCGGCGTTTAGCGGGGGTTGATGAGCAGTTCTTC. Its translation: CSARDRRLAGVDEQFF.

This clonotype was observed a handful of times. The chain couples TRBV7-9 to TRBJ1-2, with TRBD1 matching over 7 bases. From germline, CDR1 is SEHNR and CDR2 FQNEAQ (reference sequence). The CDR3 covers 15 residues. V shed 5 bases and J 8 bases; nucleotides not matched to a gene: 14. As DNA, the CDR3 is TGTGCCAGCAGCGTGGTATTCCGGACAGGAAGGGGCTACACCTTC. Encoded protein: CASSVVFRTGRGYTF.

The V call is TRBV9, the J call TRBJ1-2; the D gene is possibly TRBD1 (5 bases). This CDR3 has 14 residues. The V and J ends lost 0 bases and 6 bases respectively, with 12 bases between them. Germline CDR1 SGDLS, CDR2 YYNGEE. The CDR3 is CASSVAGNEDGYTF. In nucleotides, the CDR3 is TGTGCCAGCAGCGTAGCAGGGAATGAGGATGGCTACACCTTC. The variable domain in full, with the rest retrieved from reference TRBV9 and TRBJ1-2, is DSGVTQTPKHLITATGQRVTLRCSPRSGDLSVYWYQQSLDQGLQFLIQYYNGEERAKGNILERFSAQQFPDLHSELNLSSLELGDSALYFCASSVAGNEDGYTFGSGTRLTVV.

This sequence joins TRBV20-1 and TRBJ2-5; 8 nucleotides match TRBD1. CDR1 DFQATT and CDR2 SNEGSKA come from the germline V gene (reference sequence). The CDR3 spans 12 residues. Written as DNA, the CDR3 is TGCAGCGCTGACAGGGGTCTCCAGACCCAGTACTTC. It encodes CSADRGLQTQYF.

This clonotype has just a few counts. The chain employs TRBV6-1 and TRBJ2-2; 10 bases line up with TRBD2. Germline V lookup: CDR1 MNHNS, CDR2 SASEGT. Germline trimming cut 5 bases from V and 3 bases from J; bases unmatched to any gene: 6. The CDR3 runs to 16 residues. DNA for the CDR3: TGTGCCAGCAGTTTCACTAGCGGGGTGGACACCGGGGAGCTGTTTTTT. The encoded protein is CASSFTSGVDTGELFF.

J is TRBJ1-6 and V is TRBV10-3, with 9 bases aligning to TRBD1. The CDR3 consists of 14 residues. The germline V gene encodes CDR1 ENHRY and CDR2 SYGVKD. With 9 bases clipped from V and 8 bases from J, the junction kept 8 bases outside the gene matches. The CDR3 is CAIRPGQGYSPLHF. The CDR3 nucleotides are TGTGCCATTCGCCCGGGACAGGGATATTCACCCCTCCACTTT.

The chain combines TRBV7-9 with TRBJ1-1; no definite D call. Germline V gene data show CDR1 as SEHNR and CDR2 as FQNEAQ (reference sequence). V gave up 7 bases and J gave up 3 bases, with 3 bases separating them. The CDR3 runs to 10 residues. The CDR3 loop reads CASTDTEAFF. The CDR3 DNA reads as TGTGCCAGCACCGACACTGAAGCTTTCTTT.

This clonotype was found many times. Here the CDR3 reads CASSDFSSAEETQYF. For the CDR3, the DNA is TGTGCCAGCAGTGACTTCTCCAGCGCCGAAGAGACCCAGTACTTC. The chain employs TRBV6-2 or TRBV6-3 and TRBJ2-5; no clear D. Trimming pared 5 bases from V and 3 bases from J, leaving 16 bases between. Germline V gene data show CDR1 as MNHEY and CDR2 as SVGEGT. The length of the CDR3 is 15 residues.

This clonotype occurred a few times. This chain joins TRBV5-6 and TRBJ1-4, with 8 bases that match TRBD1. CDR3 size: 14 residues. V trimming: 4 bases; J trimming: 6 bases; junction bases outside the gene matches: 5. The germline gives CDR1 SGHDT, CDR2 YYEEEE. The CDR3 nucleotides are TGTGCCAGCAGCATGGACAGGGCGCATGAAAAACTGTTTTTT. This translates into CASSMDRAHEKLFF.

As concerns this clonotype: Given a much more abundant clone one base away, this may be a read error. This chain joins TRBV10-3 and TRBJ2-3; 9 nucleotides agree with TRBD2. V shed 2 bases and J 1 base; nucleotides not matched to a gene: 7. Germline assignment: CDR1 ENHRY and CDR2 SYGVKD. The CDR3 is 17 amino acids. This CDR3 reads CAISEAGLAGGTDTQYF. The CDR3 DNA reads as TGTGCCATCAGTGAGGCGGGCTTAGCGGGAGGCACAGATACGCAGTATTTT.

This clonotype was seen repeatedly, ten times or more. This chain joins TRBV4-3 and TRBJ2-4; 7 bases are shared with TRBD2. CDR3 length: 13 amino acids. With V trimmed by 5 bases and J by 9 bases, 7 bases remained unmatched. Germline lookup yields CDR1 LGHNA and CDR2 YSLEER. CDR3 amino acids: CASSGERGSIQYF. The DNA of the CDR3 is TGCGCCAGCAGCGGGGAGCGCGGGAGCATTCAGTACTTC.

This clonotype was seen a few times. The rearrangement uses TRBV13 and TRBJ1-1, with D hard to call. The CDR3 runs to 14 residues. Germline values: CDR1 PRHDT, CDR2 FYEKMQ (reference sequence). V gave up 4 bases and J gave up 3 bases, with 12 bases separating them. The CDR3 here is CASSSSAAYTEAFF. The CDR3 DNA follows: TGTGCCAGCAGCTCGTCGGCGGCTTACACTGAAGCTTTCTTT.

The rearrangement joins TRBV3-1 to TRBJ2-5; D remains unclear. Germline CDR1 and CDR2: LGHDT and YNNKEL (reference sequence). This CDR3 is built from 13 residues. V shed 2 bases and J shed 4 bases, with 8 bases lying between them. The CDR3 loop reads CASSQLGRETQYF. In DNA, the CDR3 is TGTGCCAGCAGCCAATTAGGCAGAGAGACCCAGTACTTC.